This T cell receptor (beta chain) was retrieved from a study of T cell responses to AZD1222 COVID-19 vaccine. The wider study: Recipients boosted at about 4 weeks or about 12 weeks are pooled. General study results and limits: Regions 160-218 and 743-854 dominated among vaccine-associated CD4 TCRs spanning spike. Within unmutated variant regions lay the reported targets of nearly half of spike-specific TCRs. White British donors predominated, females outnumbered males, and clonal diversity was possibly underestimated.

A remark on this clone: Its antigen is currently unknown.

Here immunoSEQ multiplex PCR was the method, and the copy in TCRdb shows in-frame clones only, minus some. The sample gives about 130,000 clones, roughly 93% of which show up once; around 7% is in the top ten. The V gene's germline CDR1 is MDHEN and CDR2 SYDVKM. V lost 6 bases and J 3 bases, leaving 14 bases between the germline ends. This CDR3 is 15 amino acids long. The starting material was peripheral blood, obtained on day 0 of AZD1222 vaccination. The rearrangement joins TRBV28 to TRBJ1-4; the D is unclear. The TCR sequence derives from an adult in good health. The CDR3 DNA follows: TGTGCCAGCAGCTCTGTAGGCACCTCTAATGAAAAACTGTTTTTT. Translated: CASSSVGTSNEKLFF.